A single sample is the source of the 17 T cell receptor beta chains below, sequenced in a study of T cells in localized non-small cell lung cancer. Sequenced by immunoSEQ multiplex PCR; TCRdb stores in-frame clones only, minus some. This sample has about 59,000 clones, with 91% found just once. The specimen comprised peripheral blood, sampled before any cancer treatment. The receptor set was obtained from a man between 40 and 69 years old with stage I lung adenocarcinoma.

The rearrangement uses TRBV5-1 and TRBJ2-2; TRBD1 might be the D (5 bases). Trimming stripped 1 base from V and 1 base from J, with 8 bases between. CDR1 is SGHRS and CDR2 is YFSETQ in the germline V gene. The CDR3 spans 15 residues. CDR3 in DNA: TGCGCCAGCAGCTTGTCCAGGGTGAACACCGGGGAGCTGTTTTTT. Translation: CASSLSRVNTGELFF.

CDR3 bases: TGCAGCGTTGGGCTCGGACACGAGCAGTACTTC. This sequence encodes CSVGLGHEQYF. The chain has TRBV29-1 and TRBJ2-7; D is uncertain. This CDR3 region has 11 residues. CDR1 is SQVTM, CDR2 ANQGSEA, per germline. The V end lost 4 bases, the J end lost 5 bases, and 9 bases lay between the germline ends.

The V and J genes are TRBV13 and TRBJ2-1; 14 nucleotides match TRBD2. J was trimmed by 9 bases and V by 5 bases; bases with no gene match: 9. CDR1 and CDR2 (germline): PRHDT, FYEKMQ (reference sequence). The CDR3 is 16 residues long. The CDR3 protein is CASSPPGLAGGSEQFF. In nucleotides, the CDR3 is TGTGCCAGCAGCCCCCCAGGACTAGCGGGAGGATCTGAGCAGTTCTTC.

Points on this clone: Relative to the germline gene, one junction end is altered; a read error may explain this. The chain employs TRBV27 and TRBJ2-7, with D possibly being TRBD1 (6 bases). The CDR3 loop spans 12 amino acids. The germline V gene has CDR1 MNHEY and CDR2 SMNVEV (reference sequence). CDR3 DNA: TGTGCGAGCACAGGGAACTCCTACGAGCAGTACTTC. Protein: CASTGNSYEQYF.

V gene TRBV18 combines with J gene TRBJ2-1, with 11 bases matching TRBD1. Trimming removed 3 bases from V and 1 base from J; junction bases left unmatched: 5. CDR1 is KGHSH and CDR2 is LQKENI in the germline V gene. The length of the CDR3 is 17 residues. CDR3 residues: CASSPPGQGGSYNEQFF. The CDR3 DNA is TGTGCCAGCTCACCCCCGGGACAGGGGGGGTCCTACAATGAGCAGTTCTTC.

This rearrangement joins TRBV7-2 to TRBJ2-3, with no clear D. CDR1 is SGHTA and CDR2 is FQGNSA in the germline V gene. The CDR3 contains 12 residues. V shed 3 bases and J shed 5 bases, with 6 bases lying between them. In DNA form, the CDR3 reads TGTGCCAGCAGCTTCATACAAGATACGCAGTATTTT. Protein: CASSFIQDTQYF.

This clone was counted a single time. The V gene is TRBV7-2, the J gene TRBJ2-7, with D perhaps matching TRBD1 (5 bases). Germline loops: CDR1 SGHTA, CDR2 FQGNSA. The CDR3 has 15 amino acids. The germline V and J ends were trimmed by 1 base and 0 bases, with 10 bases remaining between them. CDR3: CASSLGQGLSYEQYF. Here the CDR3 DNA reads TGTGCCAGCAGCTTAGGTCAGGGCCTCTCCTACGAGCAGTACTTC.

V usage is TRBV7-6 and J usage is TRBJ2-1, with 13 nucleotides matching TRBD2. CDR1 and CDR2 (germline): SGHVS, FNYEAQ. The J segment lost 4 bases and the V segment lost 2 bases, leaving 5 bases of the junction unmatched. The CDR3 is made up of 17 amino acids. The CDR3 DNA reads TGTGCCAGCAGCTTAAACCCGACTAGCGGGAGGTACAATGAGCAGTTCTTC. It translates to CASSLNPTSGRYNEQFF.

The gene calls are TRBV5-8 and TRBJ2-3; 9 positions agree with TRBD1. The trim removed 4 bases at V and 8 bases at J, leaving 11 bases unmatched. The CDR3 is 15 residues long. The germline V gene has CDR1 SGHTS and CDR2 YDEGEE. CDR3 in DNA: TGTGCCAGCAGCGCGGGACAGGGAGCCGGGGGTACGCAGTATTTT. Protein sequence: CASSAGQGAGGTQYF.

The chain carries TRBV5-1 and TRBJ2-1; D possibly uses TRBD1 or TRBD2 (5 bases each). Looked up from germline, CDR1 is SGHRS and CDR2 is YFSETQ. The CDR3 loop spans 14 amino acids. V lost 4 bases, J lost 6 bases, and 14 bases lay in between. For the CDR3, the DNA is TGCGCCAGCAGCCCGGGGACCCAATCCAATGAGCAGTTCTTC. Translating it yields CASSPGTQSNEQFF.

The chain couples TRBV6-1 to TRBJ2-5; no reliable D call. V shed 5 bases and J shed 4 bases, with 5 bases lying between them. Germline CDR1 is MNHNS and CDR2 is SASEGT. CDR3 size: 11 residues. CDR3 sequence reads: CASSYVETQYF. DNA for the CDR3: TGTGCCAGCAGTTACGTAGAGACCCAGTACTTC.

The chain is built from TRBV7-9 and TRBJ2-3; 9 bases line up with TRBD2. There are 18 residues in the CDR3. The germline gives CDR1 SEHNR, CDR2 FQNEAQ (reference sequence). J lost 2 bases, V lost 2 bases, and 11 bases had no gene match. CDR3 loop: CASSLRGATSGFTDTQYF. For the CDR3, the DNA is TGTGCCAGCAGCTTAAGGGGGGCGACTAGCGGCTTCACAGATACGCAGTATTTT.

The chain has TRBV5-4 and TRBJ2-3, with D possibly TRBD1 on 6 matching bases. CDR1 and CDR2 from the germline V gene are SGHNT and YYREEE (reference sequence). The CDR3 covers 14 residues. With 1 base removed from V and 5 bases from J, the gap between germline ends came to 11 bases. In DNA, the CDR3 is TGTGCCAGCAGCTTGTTAGGGGGTGGAGATACGCAGTATTTT. Protein: CASSLLGGGDTQYF.

J is TRBJ1-2 and V is TRBV5-1, with D possibly TRBD1 on 6 matching bases. CDR1 and CDR2 (germline): SGHRS, YFSETQ. The CDR3 loop spans 15 amino acids. Trimming shortened V by 1 base and J by 8 bases, and 18 bases separated the two germline ends. DNA for the CDR3: TGCGCCAGCAGCTTGTTGGGGGCTGGACCCCAGGGCTACACCTTC. Translated, it gives CASSLLGAGPQGYTF.

V and J are TRBV5-4 and TRBJ1-2, with 11 bases identical to TRBD1. Per germline, CDR1 SGHNT and CDR2 YYREEE (reference sequence). The CDR3 runs 14 residues. J was trimmed by 5 bases and V by 3 bases; bases with no gene match: 3. This chain's CDR3 is CASSWGQGEYGYTF. The CDR3, as DNA: TGTGCCAGCAGCTGGGGACAGGGGGAGTATGGCTACACCTTC.

The chain couples TRBV5-4 to TRBJ2-5; TRBD2 matches at 8 bases. With V trimmed by 0 bases and J by 5 bases, 6 bases remained unmatched. The length of the CDR3 is 15 residues. Germline lookup yields CDR1 SGHNT and CDR2 YYREEE (reference sequence). The CDR3 DNA reads as TGTGCCAGCAGCTTGGGTCGGGAGGGAGCGGAGACCCAGTACTTC. This gives the protein CASSLGREGAETQYF.

The J gene is TRBJ2-6, the V gene TRBV6-6, with D unresolved. Germline assignment: CDR1 MNHNY and CDR2 SVGAGI (reference sequence). V gave up 4 bases and J gave up 0 bases, with 4 bases separating them. The CDR3 is 14 residues long. The DNA of the CDR3 is TGTGCCAGCAGTTGGGACTCTGGGGCCAACGTCCTGACTTTC. Protein: CASSWDSGANVLTF.